This entry is about one T cell receptor (beta chain). Its antigen is not known. The entry originates in a study of memory CD4+ T cells and cytomegalovirus serostatus. Study overall: Of the healthy Belgian adults, 9 or 10 were CMV seropositive and 24 seronegative.

The sort gate was single viable CD3+CD4+CD8-CD45RO+ cells for memory CD4+ T cells. Donors' CMV status reflects serum IgG against pp150, pp28, p38, p52. With 2 bases removed from V and 7 bases from J, the gap between germline ends came to 9 bases. The CDR3 has 13 residues. Looked up from germline, CDR1 is SGHDN and CDR2 is FVKESK. Regarding the study as a whole: About 40% of the roughly 160 known CMV-associated TCRbeta sequences appeared in CD4+ memory.

The protocol was immunoSEQ multiplex PCR, while the TCRdb copy is restricted to in-frame clones and leaves out a portion. The sample holds about 52,000 clones, over 60% seen once. The chain links TRBV14 to TRBJ2-1; no clear D gene. This clonotype was sampled from an adult in good health and CMV-seropositive. Sequenced: memory CD4+ T cells from blood. Here the CDR3 reads CASSQYRANEQFF. DNA of the CDR3: TGTGCCAGCAGCCAATACCGGGCAAATGAGCAGTTCTTC.